This entry lists 27 T cell receptor beta chains sequenced from one sample in a study of Graves' ophthalmopathy and Graves' hyperthyroidism listed by TCRdb under 2018. Sequenced using an Illumina HiSeq 2000. For repertoire sequencing, TCR beta CDR3 regions were amplified from RNA transcripts. The first round was an RT-PCR using HTBI primers with the Qiagen OneStep RT-PCR kit, and this first round was followed by a second-round multiplex PCR, then size selection and purification. TCRdb applied fastp at Q25 and MiXCR to the public reads, then kept only in-frame beta chains. Merged by CDR3 protein, the rows form single entries marked with the most common genes and DNA. The sample yields over a million distinct CDR3 sequences; about two fifths were counted once. The top ten constitute more than 9.5% of the sample. The sequencing sample was made of peripheral blood or thyroid tissue (not recorded which). These receptors were obtained from an adult man with Graves' hyperthyroidism.

The table lists this clonotype with many counts. The chain combines TRBV29-1 with TRBJ1-2; the match to TRBD1 covers 11 bases. CDR1 is SQVTM, CDR2 ANQGSEA, per germline. The CDR3 extends over 15 amino acids. This CDR3 reads CTAKDGTGGAYGYTF. CDR3 nucleotide sequence: TGCACCGCAAAGGACGGGACAGGGGGAGCCTATGGCTACACCTTC. The whole variable domain, remainder taken from reference TRBV29-1 and TRBJ1-2, is SAVISQKPSRDICQRGTSLTIQCQVDSQVTMMFWYRQQPGQSLTLIATANQGSEATYESGFVIDKFPISRPNLTFSTLTVSNMSPEDSSIYLCTAKDGTGGAYGYTFGSGTRLTVV.

This clonotype was observed many times. An end of the junction does not agree with germline; a read error may underlie this. The V and J genes are TRBV5-8 and TRBJ2-6; the D is unclear. The CDR3 sequence is 15 residues long. The germline V gene encodes CDR1 SGHTS and CDR2 YDEGEE. CDR3 coding DNA: TGTGCCAGCAGCAACAGCTTCTCTGAGGCCAACGTCCTGACTTTC. Its protein product is CASSNSFSEANVLTF.

The chain uses TRBV29-1 and TRBJ2-7; D may be TRBD2 (10 bases). Germline V gives CDR1 SQVTM, CDR2 ANQGSEA. Between the trimmed V and J ends, which lost 3 bases and 3 bases, there was a span of 21 bases. CDR3 length: 16 residues. The CDR3 DNA is TGCAGCGTTGAGAAGACAGGGGGACTAGCGAGCTACGAGCAGTACTTC. Translated: CSVEKTGGLASYEQYF.

The V gene is TRBV11-2, the J gene TRBJ2-2, with 9 bases aligning to TRBD1. This CDR3 has 15 residues. Germline loops: CDR1 SGHAT, CDR2 FQNNGV. With V trimmed by 5 bases and J by 6 bases, 7 bases remained unmatched. The CDR3 DNA sequence: TGTGCCAGCAGCCCTGGACAGGGGATGGCCGGGGAGCTGTTTTTT. It yields the protein CASSPGQGMAGELFF.

The gene calls are TRBV5-1 and TRBJ1-2; TRBD1 matches at 11 bases. From germline, CDR1 is SGHRS and CDR2 YFSETQ. The CDR3 totals 16 residues. Trimming cost V 5 bases and J 7 bases; bases outside gene matches: 13. As DNA, the CDR3 is TGCGCCAGCAGGAGGACAGGGGGCGTCTCGGACTGTGGCTACACCTTC. Protein sequence: CASRRTGGVSDCGYTF.

With respect to this clonotype: A much larger clone sits a single nucleotide away, making a read error possible. CDR3 nucleotide sequence: TGCGCCAGCAGCACATCGGCAGGGGACACCGGGGAGCTGTTTTTT. It is translated as CASSTSAGDTGELFF. The J gene is TRBJ2-2, the V gene TRBV5-1; D is perhaps TRBD1 (6 bases). The CDR3 is 15 residues long. Trimming left V 4 bases short and J 3 bases short, with 13 bases between. The germline gives CDR1 SGHRS, CDR2 YFSETQ.

This clonotype was observed at least ten times. The chain couples TRBV10-3 to TRBJ1-3; TRBD1 matches 7 bases. Trimming at V came to 10 bases and at J to 1 base, leaving 4 bases not matched to a gene. CDR1 ENHRY and CDR2 SYGVKD come from the germline V gene. The CDR3 covers 13 residues. CDR3 sequence: CATLDRSGNTIYF. In nucleotides, the CDR3 is TGTGCCACCCTGGACAGGTCTGGAAACACCATATATTTT.

This clonotype was observed at least ten times. The chain uses TRBV7-9 and TRBJ1-5, with D tentatively TRBD1 (6 bases). V was shortened by 1 base and J by 5 bases, with 12 bases between the two germline ends. This CDR3 is built from 15 residues. CDR1 is SEHNR and CDR2 is FQNEAQ in the germline V gene (reference sequence). The CDR3 here is CASSLEGDLDQPQHF. The CDR3 region has the DNA TGTGCCAGCAGCTTAGAGGGGGACTTAGATCAGCCCCAGCATTTT. The whole variable domain, remainder taken from reference TRBV7-9 and TRBJ1-5, is DTGVSQNPRHKITKRGQNVTFRCDPISEHNRLYWYRQTLGQGPEFLTYFQNEAQLEKSRLLSDRFSAERPKGSFSTLEIQRTEQGDSAMYLCASSLEGDLDQPQHFGDGTRLSIL.

This chain joins TRBV2 and TRBJ1-6; D is possibly TRBD1 (6 bases). The CDR3 is 13 amino acids. V lost 7 bases to trimming and J lost 9 bases, with 13 bases between them. The V gene's germline CDR1 is SNHLY and CDR2 FYNNEI. This CDR3 is CASNTGQSSPLHF. The CDR3 DNA reads as TGTGCCAGCAATACAGGACAGAGTTCACCCCTCCACTTT.

Here the CDR3 reads CASSLASAGNQPQHF. The CDR3 DNA reads TGTGCCAGCAGCTTAGCGTCCGCGGGCAATCAGCCCCAGCATTTT. The rearrangement uses TRBV7-9 and TRBJ1-5; D not resolved. V was pared by 0 bases and J by 2 bases, with 8 bases between. Germline V gives CDR1 SEHNR, CDR2 FQNEAQ (reference sequence). The CDR3 is 15 residues long.

In this sample, this clonotype turned up many times. The chain combines TRBV10-2 with TRBJ2-7; D gene unclear. Germline lookup yields CDR1 WSHSY and CDR2 SAAADI. The CDR3 loop spans 14 amino acids. V lost 5 bases, J lost 2 bases, and 13 bases lay in between. CDR3 in amino acids: CASSQSPRPYEQYF. CDR3 nucleotide sequence: TGCGCCAGCAGTCAGAGCCCTCGACCCTACGAGCAGTACTTC.

A remark on this clonotype: It is unclear where the CDR3 begins or ends on the DNA, so no DNA is shown, and the CDR3 is as TCRdb lists it. V usage is TRBV9 and J usage is TRBJ2-6. The CDR3 comprises 24 residues, both ends counted. Germline V CDR1 and CDR2: SGDLS, YYNGEE. CDR3 amino acids: CASGIYLCSVEAGGPRSGANVLTF.

Comments on this clonotype: A much larger clone is a single base away; this may be a read error. The chain joins TRBV9 to TRBJ2-5; D ambiguous. The CDR3 extends over 15 amino acids. The germline gives CDR1 SGDLS, CDR2 YYNGEE. The CDR3 coding sequence is TGTGCCTGCAGCGTAGATGGGCAAGGCCGAGAGACCCAGTACTTC. Protein sequence: CACSVDGQGRETQYF.

The rearrangement links TRBV2 to TRBJ2-7; maybe TRBD2 (5 bases). This CDR3 region has 14 residues. Germline V gene data show CDR1 as SNHLY and CDR2 as FYNNEI. Trimming cost V 2 bases and J 3 bases, with 11 bases left between them. The CDR3 loop reads CASSEIGDGYEQYF. The CDR3 DNA follows: TGTGCCAGCAGTGAAATCGGGGATGGCTACGAGCAGTACTTC.

This clonotype has only a few counts. V and J are TRBV6-5 and TRBJ2-7; 7 nucleotides align to TRBD1. Per germline, CDR1 MNHEY and CDR2 SVGAGI. Trimming took 6 bases from V and 5 from J; bases not matched to a gene: 4. The CDR3 consists of 12 residues. The CDR3 DNA reads TGTGCCAGCAGAGGACAGGCAGACGAGCAGTACTTC. This gives the protein CASRGQADEQYF.

The sample holds many counts of this clonotype. The chain employs TRBV20-1 and TRBJ2-5, with a weak D call TRBD1 (5 bases). CDR1 is DFQATT and CDR2 is SNEGSKA in the germline V gene (reference sequence). V lost 5 bases, J lost 5 bases, and 12 bases lay in between. The CDR3 contains 12 residues. The CDR3 here is CSAEDKRETQYF. For the CDR3, the DNA is TGCAGTGCTGAGGACAAACGGGAGACCCAGTACTTC.

The V gene is TRBV25-1, the J gene TRBJ2-5, with D perhaps TRBD2 (5 bases). Germline V gene lookup returns CDR1 MGHDK and CDR2 SYGVNS. The V gene lost 2 bases and the J gene lost 3 bases, with 10 bases spanning the gap. The CDR3 runs to 14 residues. The CDR3 nucleotides are TGTGCCAGCAGTGAACGGACTGAGAAAGAGACCCAGTACTTC. It codes for CASSERTEKETQYF.

Many counts were recorded for this clonotype. The chain is built from TRBV2 and TRBJ1-5; D unclear. Trimming shortened V by 3 bases and J by 0 bases, and 9 bases separated the two germline ends. Germline CDR1 SNHLY, CDR2 FYNNEI. The CDR3 has 15 residues. CDR3 sequence: CASSDQKYSNQPQHF. CDR3 in DNA: TGTGCCAGCAGTGACCAGAAGTATAGCAATCAGCCCCAGCATTTT.

The chain couples TRBV29-1 to TRBJ2-1, with TRBD2 matching over 10 bases. Germline lookup yields CDR1 SQVTM and CDR2 ANQGSEA. V shed 6 bases, J shed 4 bases, and the junction held 6 bases outside the gene matches. The CDR3 runs 14 residues. CDR3: CSVPGTSVYNEQFF. The CDR3 DNA is TGCAGCGTACCTGGGACTAGCGTATACAATGAGCAGTTCTTC.

This clonotype has ten or more counts. The gene calls are TRBV5-1 and TRBJ2-1, with D perhaps matching TRBD2 (6 bases). The germline V gene has CDR1 SGHRS and CDR2 YFSETQ. The CDR3 spans 15 residues. Deletions cut 5 bases from V and 1 base from J, with 13 bases between. The CDR3 DNA follows: TGCGCCAGCAGACCCGGGACTGAATCCTACAATGAGCAGTTCTTC. The encoded protein is CASRPGTESYNEQFF.

In the case of this clonotype: Relative to the germline gene, one junction end is altered; a read error may explain this. The chain combines TRBV29-1 with TRBJ1-2, with D possibly matching TRBD1 (6 bases). Germline CDR1 and CDR2: SQVTM and ANQGSEA. This CDR3 is built from 13 residues. The DNA for the CDR3 is TGCAGCGTCAGGGACAACCGAGACTATGGCTATACCTTC. Translation: CSVRDNRDYGYTF.

The chain recombines TRBV5-1 with TRBJ1-2; 7 nucleotides line up with TRBD1. Germline CDR1 reads SGHRS; CDR2 reads YFSETQ. The CDR3 length is 13 residues. V was clipped by 3 bases and J by 7 bases; unmatched bases: 6. The CDR3 nucleotides read TGCGCCAGCAGCTCGACAGGGCTGGGTGGCTACACCTTC. This codes for CASSSTGLGGYTF.

The CDR3 spells CASSYPGQGATGELFF. Written as DNA, the CDR3 is TGTGCCAGCAGCTATCCGGGACAGGGGGCAACCGGGGAGCTGTTTTTT. V usage is TRBV11-2 and J usage is TRBJ2-2; 12 nucleotides agree with TRBD1. Losses at the gene ends were 4 bases for V and 5 bases for J; bases not matched to a gene: 5. Germline V gene sequence: CDR1 SGHAT, CDR2 FQNNGV. CDR3 length: 16 residues.

V gene TRBV10-3 combines with J gene TRBJ2-7; 8 bases agree with TRBD1. The V segment lost 5 bases and the J segment 3 bases; nucleotides outside the gene matches: 9. The CDR3 runs to 15 residues. Germline V gene lookup returns CDR1 ENHRY and CDR2 SYGVKD. CDR3: CAISYSGQGNYEQYF. The DNA of the CDR3 is TGTGCCATCAGTTACTCAGGACAGGGTAACTACGAGCAGTACTTC.

In its sample, this clonotype was seen many times. This chain joins TRBV4-3 and TRBJ1-6; no definite D call. V lost 5 bases, J lost 11 bases, and 13 bases lay in between. This CDR3 is built from 13 residues. CDR1 and CDR2 from the germline V gene are LGHNA and YSLEER. CDR3 nucleotides: TGCGCCAGCAGCACACGGGGTCGGACACCCCTCCACTTT. Protein: CASSTRGRTPLHF.

Note on this clonotype: The junction shows a germline mismatch at one end, possibly a read error. The V call is TRBV6-5, the J call TRBJ1-1; D perhaps matches TRBD1 (6 bases). CDR3 length equals 16 residues. CDR1 MNHEY and CDR2 SVGAGI come from the germline V gene. The CDR3 spells CASSYRTEPAFAPATF. The CDR3 bases are TGTGCCAGCAGTTACAGGACAGAGCCTGCGTTCGCCCCCGCGACCTTT.

This clonotype came up many times. V and J are TRBV7-9 and TRBJ2-7; possibly TRBD1 for D (5 bases). This CDR3 is 13 amino acids long. In germline, CDR1 is SEHNR, CDR2 FQNEAQ (reference sequence). V lost 5 bases to trimming and J lost 4 bases, with 12 bases between them. The CDR3 nucleotides are TGTGCCAGCAGCCGGTTCGACAGTTACGAGCAGTACTTC. It is translated as CASSRFDSYEQYF.